This entry features one TCR beta chain sequence. Its target is not known. Germline CDR1 reads ENHRY; CDR2 reads SYGVKD. With 10 bases removed from V and 0 bases from J, the gap between germline ends came to 19 bases. The CDR3 runs to 16 residues. The sample is drawn from a study of T cells in Graves' hyperthyroidism and ophthalmopathy. Uncontrolled infection, other autoimmune disease, pregnancy and lactation each barred patients from inclusion. Each 10 ml fresh peripheral blood draw supplied the PBMCs. Study results and limitations: Ophthalmopathy was predicted by the model a median of about 6.5 months ahead of onset. Researchers found most expanded thyroid clonotypes above 0.001 in blood as well.

RNA transcripts yielded amplified TCR beta CDR3 regions. Researchers ran a first-round RT-PCR on the TCR CDR3 using the HTBI primer set. TCRdb re-called the multiplex PCR reads with MiXCR, one entry per CDR3 protein. The sample includes fewer than 800,000 distinct CDR3 sequences, 16% of them seen just once. The receptor was derived from a man aged 18 to 30 with Graves' hyperthyroidism. The chain employs TRBV10-3 and TRBJ2-1, with D perhaps TRBD1 (5 bases). The sample consisted of blood. CDR3: CATGSFRGNSYNEQFF. The CDR3 DNA follows: TGTGCCACCGGCTCCTTTAGGGGAAACTCCTACAATGAGCAGTTCTTC.